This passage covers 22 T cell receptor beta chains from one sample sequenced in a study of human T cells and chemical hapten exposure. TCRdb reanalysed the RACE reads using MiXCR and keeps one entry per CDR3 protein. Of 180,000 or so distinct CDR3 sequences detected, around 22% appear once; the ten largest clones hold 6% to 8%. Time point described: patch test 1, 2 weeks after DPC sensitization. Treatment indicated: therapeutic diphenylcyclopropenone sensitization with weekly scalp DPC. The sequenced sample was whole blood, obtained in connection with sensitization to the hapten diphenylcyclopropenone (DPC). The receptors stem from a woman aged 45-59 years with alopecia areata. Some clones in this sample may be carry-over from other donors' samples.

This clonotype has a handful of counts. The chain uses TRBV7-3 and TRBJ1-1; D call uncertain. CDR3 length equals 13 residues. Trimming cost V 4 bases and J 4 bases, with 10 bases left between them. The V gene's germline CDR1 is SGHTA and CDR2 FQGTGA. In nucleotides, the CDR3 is TGTGCCAGCAGCTCCTTCCGGGGCACTGAAGCTTTCTTT. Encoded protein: CASSSFRGTEAFF.

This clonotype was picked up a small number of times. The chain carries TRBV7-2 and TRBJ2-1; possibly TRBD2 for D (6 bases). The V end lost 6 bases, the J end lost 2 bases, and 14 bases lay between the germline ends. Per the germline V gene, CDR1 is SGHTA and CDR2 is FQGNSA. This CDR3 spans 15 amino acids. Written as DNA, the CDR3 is TGTGCCAGCAGTCCAACTAGCAGGACCTACAATGAGCAGTTCTTC. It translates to CASSPTSRTYNEQFF.

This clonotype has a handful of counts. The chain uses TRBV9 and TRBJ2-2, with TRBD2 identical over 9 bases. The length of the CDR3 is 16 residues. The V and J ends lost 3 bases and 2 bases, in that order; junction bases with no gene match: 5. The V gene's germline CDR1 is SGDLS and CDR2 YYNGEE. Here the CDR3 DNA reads TGTGCCAGCAGCGCCTCTAGCGGGATCAACACCGGGGAGCTGTTTTTT. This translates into CASSASSGINTGELFF.

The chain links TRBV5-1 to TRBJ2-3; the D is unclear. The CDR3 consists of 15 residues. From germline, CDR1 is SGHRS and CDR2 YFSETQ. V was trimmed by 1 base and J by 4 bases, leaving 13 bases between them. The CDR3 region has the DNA TGCGCCAGCAGCTTGTTTGGACGTCGGGCAGATACGCAGTATTTT. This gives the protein CASSLFGRRADTQYF.

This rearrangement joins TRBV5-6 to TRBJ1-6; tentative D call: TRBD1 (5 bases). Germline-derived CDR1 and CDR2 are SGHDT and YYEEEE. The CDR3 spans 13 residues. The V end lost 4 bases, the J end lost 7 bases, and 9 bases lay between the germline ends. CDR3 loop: CASSRWGNSPLHF. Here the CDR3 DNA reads TGTGCCAGCAGCCGTTGGGGGAATTCACCCCTCCACTTT.

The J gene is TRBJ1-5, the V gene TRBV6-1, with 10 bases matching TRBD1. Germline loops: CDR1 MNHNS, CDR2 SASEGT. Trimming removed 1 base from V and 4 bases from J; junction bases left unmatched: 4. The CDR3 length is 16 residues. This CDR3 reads CASSEGQGAGNQPQHF. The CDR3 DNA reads TGTGCCAGCAGTGAAGGACAGGGGGCAGGGAATCAGCCCCAGCATTTT.

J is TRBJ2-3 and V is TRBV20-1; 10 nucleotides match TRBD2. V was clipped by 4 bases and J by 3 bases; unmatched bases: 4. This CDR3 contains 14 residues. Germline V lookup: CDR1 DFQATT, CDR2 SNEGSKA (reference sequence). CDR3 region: CSATTSGRTDTQYF. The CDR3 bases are TGCAGTGCTACGACTAGCGGGCGGACAGATACGCAGTATTTT.

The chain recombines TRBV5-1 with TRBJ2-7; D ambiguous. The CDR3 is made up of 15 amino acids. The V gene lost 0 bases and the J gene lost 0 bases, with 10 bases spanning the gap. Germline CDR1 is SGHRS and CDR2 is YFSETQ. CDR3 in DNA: TGCGCCAGCAGCTTGGCCGACTTAAGCTCCTACGAGCAGTACTTC. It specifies CASSLADLSSYEQYF. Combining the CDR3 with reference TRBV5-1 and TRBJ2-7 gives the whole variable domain KAGVTQTPRYLIKTRGQQVTLSCSPISGHRSVSWYQQTPGQGLQFLFEYFSETQRNKGNFPGRFSGRQFSNSRSEMNVSTLELGDSALYLCASSLADLSSYEQYFGPGTRLTVT.

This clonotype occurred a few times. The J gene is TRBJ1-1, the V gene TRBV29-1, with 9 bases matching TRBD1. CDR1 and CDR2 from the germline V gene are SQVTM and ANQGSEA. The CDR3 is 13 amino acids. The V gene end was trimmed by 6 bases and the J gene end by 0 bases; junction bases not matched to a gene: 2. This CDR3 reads CSVGTGLNTEAFF. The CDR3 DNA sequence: TGCAGCGTGGGGACAGGGTTGAACACTGAAGCTTTCTTT.

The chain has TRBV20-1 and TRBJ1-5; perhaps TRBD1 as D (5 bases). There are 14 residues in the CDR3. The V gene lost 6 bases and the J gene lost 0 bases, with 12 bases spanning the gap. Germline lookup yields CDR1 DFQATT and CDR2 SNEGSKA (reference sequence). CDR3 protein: CSARTPYSNQPQHF. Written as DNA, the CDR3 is TGCAGTGCGAGGACACCCTATAGCAATCAGCCCCAGCATTTT.

The CDR3 region is CSVGSGVLDEQFF. The DNA of the CDR3 is TGCAGCGTTGGTAGCGGTGTATTGGATGAGCAGTTCTTC. V and J are TRBV29-1 and TRBJ2-1, with D maybe TRBD2 (6 bases). The germline CDR1 and CDR2 sequences are SQVTM and ANQGSEA. With 4 bases removed from V and 8 bases from J, the gap between germline ends came to 15 bases. The CDR3 consists of 13 residues.

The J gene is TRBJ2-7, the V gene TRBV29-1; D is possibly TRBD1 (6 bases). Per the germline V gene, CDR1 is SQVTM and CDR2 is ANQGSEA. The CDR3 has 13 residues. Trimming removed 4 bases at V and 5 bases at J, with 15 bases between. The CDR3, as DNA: TGCAGCGTTGTTAACAGGGCCGCCAACGAGCAGTACTTC. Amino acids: CSVVNRAANEQYF.

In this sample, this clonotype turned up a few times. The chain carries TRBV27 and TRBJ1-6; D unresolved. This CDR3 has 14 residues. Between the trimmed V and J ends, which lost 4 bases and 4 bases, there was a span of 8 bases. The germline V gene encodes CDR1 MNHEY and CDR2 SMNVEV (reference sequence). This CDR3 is CASSSVAYNSPLHF. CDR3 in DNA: TGTGCCAGCAGTTCCGTAGCGTATAATTCACCCCTCCACTTT.

The CDR3 DNA sequence: TGTGCCAGCAGCCGTGGGACGTTTAAAGAGACCCAGTACTTC. Translating gives CASSRGTFKETQYF. V gene TRBV9 combines with J gene TRBJ2-5; D may correspond to TRBD1 or TRBD2 (5 bases each). The germline V and J ends were trimmed by 4 bases and 3 bases, with 13 bases remaining between them. Germline loops: CDR1 SGDLS, CDR2 YYNGEE. CDR3 length: 14 residues.

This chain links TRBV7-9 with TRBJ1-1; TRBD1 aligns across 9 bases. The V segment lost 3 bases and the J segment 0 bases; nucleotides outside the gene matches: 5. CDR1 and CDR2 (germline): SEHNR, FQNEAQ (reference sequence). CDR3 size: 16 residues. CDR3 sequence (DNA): TGTGCCAGCAGCTTTAGGACAGGGGCGATGAACACTGAAGCTTTCTTT. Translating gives CASSFRTGAMNTEAFF.

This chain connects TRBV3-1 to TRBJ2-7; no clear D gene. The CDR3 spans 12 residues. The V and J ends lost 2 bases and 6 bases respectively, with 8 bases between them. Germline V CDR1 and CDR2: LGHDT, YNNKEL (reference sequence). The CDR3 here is CASSQSTAEQYF. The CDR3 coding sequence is TGTGCCAGCAGCCAATCCACTGCCGAGCAGTACTTC.

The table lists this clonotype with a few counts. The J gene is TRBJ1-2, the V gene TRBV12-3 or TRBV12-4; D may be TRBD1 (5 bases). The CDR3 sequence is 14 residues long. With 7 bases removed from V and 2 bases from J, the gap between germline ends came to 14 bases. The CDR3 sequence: CASTRGFGNYGYTF. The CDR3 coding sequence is TGTGCCAGCACCCGGGGGTTTGGGAACTATGGCTACACCTTC.

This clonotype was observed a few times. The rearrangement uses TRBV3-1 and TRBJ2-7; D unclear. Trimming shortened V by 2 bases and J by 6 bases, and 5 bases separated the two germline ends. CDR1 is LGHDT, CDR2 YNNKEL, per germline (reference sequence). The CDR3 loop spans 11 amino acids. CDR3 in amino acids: CASSQNGEQYF. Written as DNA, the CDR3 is TGTGCCAGCAGCCAAAATGGCGAGCAGTACTTC.

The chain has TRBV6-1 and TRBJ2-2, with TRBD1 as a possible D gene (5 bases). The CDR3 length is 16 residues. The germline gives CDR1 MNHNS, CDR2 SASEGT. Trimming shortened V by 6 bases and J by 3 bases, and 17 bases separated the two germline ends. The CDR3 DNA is TGTGCCAGCAGGATCTTCGGACAAGGCGACACCGGGGAGCTGTTTTTT. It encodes CASRIFGQGDTGELFF.

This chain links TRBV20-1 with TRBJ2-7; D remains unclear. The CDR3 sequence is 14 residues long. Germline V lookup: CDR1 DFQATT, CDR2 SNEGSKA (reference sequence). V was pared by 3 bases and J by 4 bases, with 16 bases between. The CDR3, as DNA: TGCAGTGCTAGTCTGGGTCAGACCGTATACGAGCAGTACTTC. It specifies CSASLGQTVYEQYF.

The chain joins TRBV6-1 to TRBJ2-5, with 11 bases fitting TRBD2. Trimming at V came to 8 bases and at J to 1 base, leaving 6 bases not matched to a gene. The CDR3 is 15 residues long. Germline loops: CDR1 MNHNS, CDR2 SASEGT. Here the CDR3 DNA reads TGTGCCAGCGGCCCGACTAGCGGGGCCCAAGAGACCCAGTACTTC. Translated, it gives CASGPTSGAQETQYF.

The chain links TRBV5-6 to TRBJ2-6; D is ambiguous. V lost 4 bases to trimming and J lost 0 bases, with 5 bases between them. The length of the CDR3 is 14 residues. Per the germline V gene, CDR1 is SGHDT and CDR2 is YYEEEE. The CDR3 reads CASSAYSGANVLTF. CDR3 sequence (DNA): TGTGCCAGCAGCGCTTACTCTGGGGCCAACGTCCTGACTTTC.